A single sample gave rise to the 5 T cell receptor beta chains below, sequenced in a study of blood T cells in healthy people across ages. A sample-barcoded 5' primer and a J-beta primer mix were used in a second PCR of roughly 7 to 11 cycles. TCRdb ran MiXCR on the 5' RACE reads and lists one entry per CDR3 protein. This table has approximately 880,000 distinct CDR3 sequences, roughly 52% appearing once. Source material: blood. Receptors originate from a man aged 25 to 45 in good health.

This clonotype was detected ten times or more. V usage is TRBV5-1 and J usage is TRBJ2-7, with 7 nucleotides matching TRBD1. CDR1 and CDR2 from the germline V gene are SGHRS and YFSETQ. This CDR3 is built from 15 residues. Unmatched junction bases numbered 7, after V lost 2 bases and J lost 2 bases. The CDR3 DNA reads TGCGCCAGCAGCTTTACAGGGGTAAACCCCTACGAGCAGTACTTC. Translating gives CASSFTGVNPYEQYF.

In nucleotides, the CDR3 is TGCAGTGCTAGAGATCCGCCTAGCGGGGGCCAGACCCAGTACTTC. Its translation is CSARDPPSGGQTQYF. V usage is TRBV20-1 and J usage is TRBJ2-5, with 10 bases fitting TRBD2. This CDR3 has 15 residues. Trimming cost V 0 bases and J 6 bases; bases outside gene matches: 7. CDR1 DFQATT and CDR2 SNEGSKA come from the germline V gene (reference sequence).

The genes are TRBV20-1 and TRBJ1-6, with a tentative D call TRBD1 (5 bases). This CDR3 is built from 12 residues. Trimming pared 6 bases from V and 6 bases from J, leaving 9 bases between. Germline lookup yields CDR1 DFQATT and CDR2 SNEGSKA (reference sequence). The CDR3 region is CSAEDSNSPLHF. In DNA form, the CDR3 reads TGCAGTGCCGAAGACAGTAATTCACCCCTCCACTTT.

The V call is TRBV12-3 or TRBV12-4, the J call TRBJ2-1; D is unclear. The CDR3 is 17 amino acids. Trimming took off 6 bases at V and 0 bases at J, with 18 bases between the two ends. Here the CDR3 reads CASRPLTQASSYNEQFF. For the CDR3, the DNA is TGTGCCAGCAGGCCCTTAACCCAGGCCAGCTCCTACAATGAGCAGTTCTTC.

CDR3 coding DNA: TGCGCCGCTGGCGCGGGGATGCTAGCCGATGAGCAGTTCTTC. Amino acids: CAAGAGMLADEQFF. The rearrangement uses TRBV4-1 and TRBJ2-1; TRBD2 might be the D (6 bases). From germline, CDR1 is MGHRA and CDR2 YSYEKL. V was trimmed by 11 bases and J by 8 bases, leaving 22 bases between them. The CDR3 has 14 residues.